These 5 T cell receptor beta chains were sequenced from one sample in a study of blood T cell repertoires in COVID-19. The method was immunoSEQ multiplex PCR; TCRdb's version includes in-frame clones alone and lacks a portion of them. The sample yields some 670,000 clones, 85% to 90% seen once. Sequences were obtained from peripheral blood. The source of these receptors is a woman between 18 and 29 years old with acute or convalescent COVID-19.

The rearrangement links TRBV3-1 (or the pseudogene TRBV3-2) to TRBJ1-4; 9 bases map to TRBD1. The junction had 13 bases not matched to a gene; V was cut back by 4 bases and J by 7 bases. Germline CDR1 LGHDT, CDR2 YNNKEL (reference sequence). The CDR3 is 17 residues long. CDR3 region: CASSRPLRQGEREKLFF. In DNA, the CDR3 is TGTGCCAGCAGCCGGCCCCTACGACAGGGGGAGCGTGAAAAACTGTTTTTT.

The rearrangement joins TRBV29-1 to TRBJ2-2, with TRBD1 identical over 8 bases. Germline CDR1 reads SQVTM; CDR2 reads ANQGSEA. The CDR3 runs to 13 residues. The CDR3 nucleotides are TGCATCTTGACAGGGGCACGCACCGGGGAGCTGTTTTTT. The encoded protein is CILTGARTGELFF.

The chain recombines TRBV7-2 with TRBJ2-7; 10 bases line up with TRBD2. The germline gives CDR1 SGHTA, CDR2 FQGNSA. With 5 bases clipped from V and 2 bases from J, the junction kept 6 bases outside the gene matches. This CDR3 is built from 15 residues. The CDR3 DNA reads as TGTGCCAGCAGCGTCCTAGCGGGGGAGACCTACGAGCAGTACTTC. Translated: CASSVLAGETYEQYF.

V usage is TRBV5-4 and J usage is TRBJ2-1, with 7 bases lining up with TRBD2. CDR3 length: 16 amino acids. With 7 bases clipped from V and 3 bases from J, the junction kept 13 bases outside the gene matches. CDR1 and CDR2 from the germline V gene are SGHNT and YYREEE (reference sequence). The DNA for the CDR3 is TGTGCCAGCCACTCACCTACCGGGACTAACTACAATGAGCAGTTCTTC. This encodes CASHSPTGTNYNEQFF. Full variable domain (rest looked up from reference TRBV5-4 and TRBJ2-1): ETGVTQSPTHLIKTRGQQVTLRCSSQSGHNTVSWYQQALGQGPQFIFQYYREEENGRGNFPPRFSGLQFPNYSSELNVNALELDDSALYLCASHSPTGTNYNEQFFGPGTRLTVL.

The gene calls are TRBV6-1 and TRBJ2-7; D is unclear. Trimming removed 1 base from V and 3 bases from J, with 10 bases in between. CDR1 is MNHNS and CDR2 is SASEGT in the germline V gene. The CDR3 covers 14 residues. The CDR3 DNA follows: TGTGCCAGCAGTGAAGTGGGCAGAAGCTACGAGCAGTACTTC. Its translation: CASSEVGRSYEQYF.